The 32 T cell receptor beta chains below were found in one sample sequenced in a study of memory CD4+ T cells and cytomegalovirus serostatus. The sort gate was single viable CD3+CD4+CD8-CD45RO+ cells for memory CD4+ T cells. Method: immunoSEQ multiplex PCR; TCRdb's copy keeps in-frame clones and lacks some. The data show approximately 50,000 clones, with around three quarters seen just once and about 2.6% held by the top ten. Sequenced material: memory CD4+ T cells from blood. These receptor sequences come from an adult in good health and CMV-seropositive.

J is TRBJ1-3 and V is TRBV28; D is unclear. Germline V gives CDR1 MDHEN, CDR2 SYDVKM. V was trimmed by 2 bases and J by 0 bases, leaving 8 bases between them. This CDR3 comprises 15 residues. CDR3 protein: CASSLGTASGNTIYF. In DNA form, the CDR3 reads TGTGCCAGCAGTTTAGGCACAGCCTCTGGAAACACCATATATTTT.

The chain uses TRBV9 and TRBJ1-4, with D possibly being TRBD1 (5 bases). The CDR3 consists of 14 residues. The germline V gene encodes CDR1 SGDLS and CDR2 YYNGEE. V lost 4 bases and J lost 2, with 9 bases in between. CDR3 sequence: CASSRGDTNEKLFF. The CDR3 DNA sequence: TGTGCCAGCAGCCGGGGGGACACTAATGAAAAACTGTTTTTT.

This clone occurred a few times. The rearrangement uses TRBV5-6 and TRBJ2-5; weak D call: TRBD2 (6 bases). Per the germline V gene, CDR1 is SGHDT and CDR2 is YYEEEE. V lost 4 bases to trimming and J lost 4 bases, with 14 bases between them. This CDR3 contains 14 residues. The CDR3 DNA is TGTGCCAGCAGCCCCTGGGGGGTACGAGAGACCCAGTACTTC. Amino acids: CASSPWGVRETQYF.

A few counts support this clone. The gene calls are TRBV7-9 and TRBJ2-7; D is perhaps TRBD1 or TRBD2 (6 bases each). The CDR3 spans 12 residues. The V gene lost 1 base and the J gene lost 7 bases, with 8 bases spanning the gap. Germline V gene lookup returns CDR1 SEHNR and CDR2 FQNEAQ (reference sequence). CDR3 in amino acids: CASSLEGGEQYV. DNA for the CDR3: TGTGCCAGCAGCTTAGAGGGGGGTGAGCAGTACGTC.

This sequence joins TRBV2 and TRBJ2-7; 7 bases are a match to TRBD2. The CDR3 is 14 amino acids. J lost 6 bases, V lost 6 bases, and 11 bases had no gene match. Per the germline V gene, CDR1 is SNHLY and CDR2 is FYNNEI. The CDR3 nucleotides are TGTGCCAGCAGAATGGGCGGGAGACCGCTCGAGCAGTACGTC. Translated: CASRMGGRPLEQYV.

This clone was seen just once. This chain joins TRBV11-3 and TRBJ1-3; weak D call: TRBD1 (5 bases). CDR1 is SGHNT and CDR2 is YENEEA in the germline V gene. Trimming removed 6 bases at V and 0 bases at J, with 9 bases between. This CDR3 has 14 amino acids. The CDR3 DNA reads TGTGCCAGCAGGGGGGTCAGCTCTGGAAACACCATATATTTT. Protein product: CASRGVSSGNTIYF.

This sequence joins TRBV4-2 and TRBJ2-1, with TRBD2 matching over 8 bases. With 1 base clipped from V and 1 base from J, the junction kept 12 bases outside the gene matches. The CDR3 contains 19 residues. Germline CDR1 reads LGHNA; CDR2 reads YNFKEQ. The CDR3 loop reads CASSQVYRDSGNSYNEQFF. As DNA, the CDR3 is TGTGCCAGCAGCCAAGTCTATCGTGATAGCGGGAATTCCTACAATGAGCAGTTCTTC.

The chain links TRBV7-6 to TRBJ1-1, with D hard to call. Trimming left V 5 bases short and J 6 bases short, with 13 bases between. The CDR3 consists of 13 residues. The V gene's germline CDR1 is SGHVS and CDR2 FNYEAQ. DNA of the CDR3: TGTGCCAGCAGCCCCGGTCCGGGATCTGAAGCTTTCTTT. This gives the protein CASSPGPGSEAFF.

The chain links TRBV4-3 to TRBJ2-7; the D gene is possibly TRBD2 (6 bases). CDR1 LGHNA and CDR2 YSLEER come from the germline V gene. The CDR3 length is 15 residues. V dropped 1 base and J dropped 5 bases, with 15 bases sitting between them. Here the CDR3 DNA reads TGCGCCAGCAGCCAAGTCTTTTCGGGAGCCCACGAGCAGTACTTC. Translated: CASSQVFSGAHEQYF.

This clone was seen only a few times. The chain joins TRBV6-6 to TRBJ1-3; D is undetermined. Trimming cost V 2 bases and J 0 bases, with 8 bases left between them. The germline gives CDR1 MNHNY, CDR2 SVGAGI (reference sequence). The CDR3 is 15 amino acids. CDR3 nucleotide sequence: TGTGCCAGCAGTTACGGGCCAGACTCTGGAAACACCATATATTTT. Its protein is CASSYGPDSGNTIYF.

The chain combines TRBV11-3 with TRBJ2-5; a possible D gene is TRBD1 (6 bases). V was pared by 0 bases and J by 7 bases, with 21 bases between. The CDR3 has 17 amino acids. The germline V gene encodes CDR1 SGHNT and CDR2 YENEEA. The CDR3 DNA reads as TGTGCCAGCAGCTTAGAAATAGCAGGGGCGAATACGGGGACCCAGTACTTC. This sequence encodes CASSLEIAGANTGTQYF.

The CDR3 loop reads CASSDDSTRQLYNEQFF. The CDR3 bases are TGTGCCAGCAGTGACGATTCCACTAGGCAACTCTACAATGAGCAGTTCTTC. The gene calls are TRBV28 and TRBJ2-1; possibly TRBD2 for D (5 bases). Deletions cut 5 bases from V and 3 bases from J, with 20 bases between. The CDR3 consists of 17 residues. Per germline, CDR1 MDHEN and CDR2 SYDVKM. Using reference TRBV28 and TRBJ2-1 for the parts outside the CDR3, the full variable domain is DVKVTQSSRYLVKRTGEKVFLECVQDMDHENMFWYRQDPGLGLRLIYFSYDVKMKEKGDIPEGYSVSREKKERFSLILESASTNQTSMYLCASSDDSTRQLYNEQFFGPGTRLTVL.

This clone occurred a few times. The chain has TRBV2 and TRBJ1-5; TRBD1 is a possible D gene (5 bases). The CDR3 extends over 15 amino acids. Trimming pared 6 bases from V and 7 bases from J, leaving 19 bases between. Germline V gives CDR1 SNHLY, CDR2 FYNNEI. The CDR3: CASRTFGGGGQPQHF. CDR3 bases: TGTGCCAGCAGAACTTTTGGGGGTGGGGGACAGCCCCAGCATTTT.

DNA of the CDR3: TGTGCCAGCAGCCGGGACATCCAGGAGACCCAGTACTTC. Protein product: CASSRDIQETQYF. The rearrangement uses TRBV4-2 and TRBJ2-5; TRBD1 might be the D (6 bases). Germline V gives CDR1 LGHNA, CDR2 YNFKEQ. The CDR3 has 13 residues. The germline V and J ends were trimmed by 4 bases and 5 bases, with 11 bases remaining between them.

The rearrangement links TRBV11-2 to TRBJ2-5; possible D gene TRBD2, 5 bases. The CDR3 has 14 residues. V lost 5 bases and J lost 2, with 12 bases in between. CDR1 and CDR2 (germline): SGHAT, FQNNGV. In nucleotides, the CDR3 is TGTGCCAGCAGCCGTGAGGGATCACAAGAGACCCAGTACTTC. It encodes CASSREGSQETQYF.

The count of this clone is one. The chain uses TRBV11-2 and TRBJ1-2; D is unclear. Germline assignment: CDR1 SGHAT and CDR2 FQNNGV. CDR3 length equals 14 residues. V lost 1 base and J lost 4, with 10 bases in between. The DNA for the CDR3 is TGTGCCAGCAGCTTAGGGTCACAGTTCTATGGCTACACCTTC. Amino acid sequence: CASSLGSQFYGYTF.

This clone has only one observation. The limits of the CDR3 on the DNA are not certain, so only TCRdb's listed CDR3 is given. The rearrangement links TRBV5-8 to TRBJ2-7. Germline loops: CDR1 SGHTS, CDR2 YDEGEE. With termini counted, the CDR3 has 14 amino acids. The CDR3 protein is CASRLAGSTSEQYF.

This clone is medium-sized (0.01 to 0.1%) within its sample. The chain recombines TRBV7-9 with TRBJ1-1; D ambiguous. In germline, CDR1 is SEHNR, CDR2 FQNEAQ (reference sequence). This CDR3 is 16 amino acids long. The V end lost 2 bases, the J end lost 0 bases, and 13 bases lay between the germline ends. CDR3 in DNA: TGTGCCAGCAGCTTATTTAACCTAGTAGTGAACACTGAAGCTTTCTTT. As protein: CASSLFNLVVNTEAFF.

As DNA, the CDR3 is TGTGCCCCAGTGGCTTTCCAAGAGACCCAGTACTTC. This translates into CAPVAFQETQYF. The chain carries TRBV6-5 and TRBJ2-5; D not certain. V lost 11 bases and J 1 base, leaving 11 bases between the germline ends. The V gene's germline CDR1 is MNHEY and CDR2 SVGAGI. The CDR3 length is 12 residues.

This sequence joins TRBV29-1 and TRBJ2-5, with D possibly being TRBD2 (5 bases). This CDR3 contains 13 residues. Trimming pared 3 bases from V and 4 bases from J, leaving 12 bases between. CDR1 and CDR2 (germline): SQVTM, ANQGSEA. The CDR3 sequence is CSVDHGVRETQYF. The CDR3 region has the DNA TGCAGCGTTGATCACGGGGTTCGAGAGACCCAGTACTTC.

This clone was seen more than once but under ten times. The chain carries TRBV6-1 and TRBJ1-2; D is unresolved. Trimming stripped 4 bases from V and 4 bases from J, with 13 bases between. Germline V gives CDR1 MNHNS, CDR2 SASEGT. CDR3 length: 14 amino acids. The CDR3 DNA follows: TGTGCCAGCAGTGCAGATGGACGGTCCTATGGCTACACCTTC. The encoded protein is CASSADGRSYGYTF.

The V gene is TRBV7-2, the J gene TRBJ2-3, with D uncertain. Germline V gives CDR1 SGHTA, CDR2 FQGNSA. The ends were cut back, 10 bases at V and 4 bases at J, with 18 bases in the middle. This CDR3 comprises 14 residues. CDR3 DNA sequence: TGTGCCACCTCCCCAATAAGGCAGGCAGATACGCAGTATTTT. It yields the protein CATSPIRQADTQYF.

CDR3 loop: CASTRGTGAGELFF. The CDR3 region has the DNA TGCGCCAGCACCAGGGGGACAGGGGCCGGGGAGCTGTTTTTT. The V call is TRBV10-1, the J call TRBJ2-2, with TRBD1 matching over 10 bases. J was trimmed by 6 bases and V by 7 bases; bases with no gene match: 5. The CDR3 length is 14 residues. Germline V gene lookup returns CDR1 WNHNN and CDR2 SYGVQD (reference sequence).

The J gene is TRBJ1-1, the V gene TRBV11-2; 12 bases map to TRBD1. Losses at the gene ends were 5 bases for V and 11 bases for J; bases not matched to a gene: 9. This CDR3 is 14 amino acids long. CDR1 is SGHAT and CDR2 is FQNNGV in the germline V gene. DNA of the CDR3: TGTGCCAGCAGCGCAACCGGGACAGGGGGCAAGGCTTTCTTT. It encodes CASSATGTGGKAFF.

This chain connects TRBV6-5 to TRBJ1-1; D might be TRBD1 (5 bases). CDR1 is MNHEY, CDR2 SVGAGI, per germline. Trimming took 2 bases from V and 5 from J, leaving 12 bases between them. CDR3 length: 14 residues. In DNA, the CDR3 is TGTGCCAGCAGTTACGGGGGGAGGTGGACTGAAGCTTTCTTT. Protein: CASSYGGRWTEAFF.

The chain is built from TRBV7-2 and TRBJ2-3; D possibly uses TRBD1 or TRBD2 (5 bases each). Germline V gene lookup returns CDR1 SGHTA and CDR2 FQGNSA. The CDR3 runs 16 residues. The V gene lost 3 bases and the J gene lost 0 bases, with 13 bases spanning the gap. The CDR3 DNA is TGTGCCAGCAGCTTGCATGGGGGTTCTAGCACAGATACGCAGTATTTT. Translating it yields CASSLHGGSSTDTQYF.

This clone was detected only once. V gene TRBV30 combines with J gene TRBJ2-3, with TRBD2 identical over 7 bases. The germline V gene encodes CDR1 GTSNPN and CDR2 SVGIG (reference sequence). The CDR3 runs 15 residues. Losses at the gene ends were 0 bases for V and 4 bases for J; bases not matched to a gene: 7. For the CDR3, the DNA is TGTGCCTGGAGTGTACTCGCGGGAGAGTCAGATACGCAGTATTTT. This codes for CAWSVLAGESDTQYF. The full variable domain, in which reference TRBV30 and TRBJ2-3 provide the parts outside the CDR3, is SQTIHQWPATLVQPVGSPLSLECTVEGTSNPNLYWYRQAAGRGLQLLFYSVGIGQISSEVPQNLSASRPQDRQFILSSKKLLLSDSGFYLCAWSVLAGESDTQYFGPGTRLTVL.

V gene TRBV6-5 combines with J gene TRBJ1-2, with TRBD1 as a possible D gene (5 bases). The CDR3 totals 13 residues. Germline-derived CDR1 and CDR2 are MNHEY and SVGAGI. The ends were cut back, 6 bases at V and 6 bases at J, with 14 bases in the middle. CDR3 protein: CASSPLRGDGYTF. As DNA, the CDR3 is TGTGCCAGCAGCCCCCTCCGGGGGGATGGCTACACCTTC.

V usage is TRBV13 and J usage is TRBJ2-1; D is perhaps TRBD1 (6 bases). This CDR3 is built from 12 residues. Germline lookup yields CDR1 PRHDT and CDR2 FYEKMQ (reference sequence). V lost 2 bases to trimming and J lost 11 bases, with 10 bases between them. The CDR3 DNA sequence: TGTGCCAGCAGCTTACTGGACAGTAAGCAGTTCTTC. Translated: CASSLLDSKQFF.

The CDR3 region is CASSEQESLAQHF. Written as DNA, the CDR3 is TGTGCCAGCAGTGAACAGGAATCCCTGGCCCAGCATTTT. The rearrangement joins TRBV6-1 to TRBJ1-5; the D is unclear. Germline assignment: CDR1 MNHNS and CDR2 SASEGT. The CDR3 contains 13 residues. Trimming shortened V by 2 bases and J by 11 bases, and 13 bases separated the two germline ends.

V gene TRBV7-2 combines with J gene TRBJ2-7; D gene uncertain. Germline loops: CDR1 SGHTA, CDR2 FQGNSA. The CDR3 length is 14 residues. The V gene lost 1 base and the J gene lost 0 bases, with 7 bases spanning the gap. DNA of the CDR3: TGTGCCAGCAGCTTAGTATCAGGCTCCTACGAGCAGTACTTC. Translated: CASSLVSGSYEQYF.

V and J are TRBV11-2 and TRBJ2-7; perhaps D is TRBD1 or TRBD2 (5 bases each). The germline V and J ends were trimmed by 5 bases and 2 bases, with 13 bases remaining between them. Germline assignment: CDR1 SGHAT and CDR2 FQNNGV. The length of the CDR3 is 14 residues. Here the CDR3 DNA reads TGTGCCAGCAGCCGGACAAAGGAGGCCTACGAGCAGTACTTC. Its translation: CASSRTKEAYEQYF.